Following are 7 T cell receptor beta chains from one sample sequenced in a study of cytomegalovirus exposure and HLA in healthy donors. It was with 60 Vbeta and 13 Jbeta primers that the PCR ran. Assay: immunoSEQ multiplex PCR; the TCRdb copy retains only in-frame clones and omits some. The data show 120,000 to 150,000 clones, 80% seen once. The sample taken for sequencing was PBMCs. The source is a male donor in good health and CMV-seropositive.

V gene TRBV30 combines with J gene TRBJ1-1; 7 positions match TRBD1. CDR1 GTSNPN and CDR2 SVGIG come from the germline V gene (reference sequence). The V and J ends lost 7 bases and 3 bases, in that order; junction bases with no gene match: 2. This CDR3 spans 11 amino acids. CDR3 sequence reads: CASTGDTEAFF. The CDR3 DNA is TGTGCCTCAACAGGGGACACTGAAGCTTTCTTT.

V usage is TRBV5-1 and J usage is TRBJ2-2; 10 nucleotides line up with TRBD2. The CDR3 length is 18 residues. The germline CDR1 and CDR2 sequences are SGHRS and YFSETQ. V was pared by 2 bases and J by 0 bases, with 7 bases of the junction left unmatched. The CDR3 here is CASSLRIAGGSNTGELFF. The CDR3 coding sequence is TGCGCCAGCAGCTTAAGAATAGCGGGGGGCTCGAACACCGGGGAGCTGTTTTTT.

The rearrangement uses TRBV7-3 and TRBJ1-2; D call uncertain. V was shortened by 4 bases and J by 7 bases, with 13 bases between the two germline ends. CDR3 length equals 13 residues. The germline CDR1 and CDR2 sequences are SGHTA and FQGTGA. DNA for the CDR3: TGTGCCAGCAGCTCAACGACATTTCGTGGCTACACCTTC. Translation: CASSSTTFRGYTF.

The chain combines TRBV4-1 with TRBJ2-3; 8 bases map to TRBD2. Unmatched junction bases numbered 6, after V lost 1 base and J lost 3 bases. The CDR3 has 16 residues. The germline V gene encodes CDR1 MGHRA and CDR2 YSYEKL. The chain's CDR3 is CASSQGNGGATDTQYF. The CDR3 DNA follows: TGCGCCAGCAGCCAAGGGAACGGGGGGGCGACAGATACGCAGTATTTT.

The rearrangement uses TRBV2 and TRBJ1-5, with a possible D match to TRBD1 (6 bases). The CDR3 contains 15 residues. V dropped 6 bases and J dropped 1 base, with 13 bases sitting between them. CDR1 and CDR2 (germline): SNHLY, FYNNEI. CDR3 DNA: TGTGCCAGCAGGGGGGGGCCTACAAGCAATCAGCCCCAGCATTTT. This translates into CASRGGPTSNQPQHF.

CDR3 sequence: CASSPGETGANEQFF. DNA for the CDR3: TGTGCCAGCTCACCAGGGGAGACAGGGGCCAATGAGCAGTTCTTC. The chain uses TRBV18 and TRBJ2-1, with 8 bases that match TRBD1. The CDR3 is 15 residues long. Trimming removed 2 bases from V and 6 bases from J; junction bases left unmatched: 6. The germline V gene has CDR1 KGHSH and CDR2 LQKENI.

This chain links TRBV7-9 with TRBJ2-6, with 7 bases that match TRBD1. Germline V CDR1 and CDR2: SEHNR, FQNEAQ (reference sequence). The CDR3 sequence is 16 residues long. Trimming removed 5 bases from V and 8 bases from J; junction bases left unmatched: 12. The CDR3 region is CASSVHRGIRSNVLTF. The CDR3 DNA reads as TGTGCCAGCAGCGTCCACAGGGGAATACGCTCCAACGTCCTGACTTTC. The full variable domain, in which reference TRBV7-9 and TRBJ2-6 provide the parts outside the CDR3, is DTGVSQNPRHKITKRGQNVTFRCDPISEHNRLYWYRQTLGQGPEFLTYFQNEAQLEKSRLLSDRFSAERPKGSFSTLEIQRTEQGDSAMYLCASSVHRGIRSNVLTFGAGSRLTVL.